These 18 T cell receptor beta chains share one sample of origin, sequenced in a study of blood T cell repertoires in COVID-19. Repertoires were generated with immunoSEQ multiplex PCR, while TCRdb's copy carries only in-frame clones and drops some. The data show fewer than 150,000 clones, over 70% seen once. The material sequenced was PBMCs or T cells enriched from blood (not recorded which). These receptors were obtained from a man aged 50 or older in a cohort exposed to, infected with or recovered from COVID-19 (not recorded which).

The rearrangement joins TRBV4-3 to TRBJ2-5, with TRBD1 matching 10 bases. V dropped 0 bases and J dropped 7; count of bases not matched to a gene: 8. CDR3 length: 16 amino acids. Germline loops: CDR1 LGHNA, CDR2 YSLEER. CDR3 in DNA: TGCGCCAGCAGCCAAGAAAGGACAGGGGGATTGGGGACCCAGTACTTC. Protein sequence: CASSQERTGGLGTQYF.

This clone has just a few counts. The rearrangement uses TRBV29-1 and TRBJ1-1; D is ambiguous. The V end was cut by 5 bases, the J end by 3 bases, with 10 bases between. The germline gives CDR1 SQVTM, CDR2 ANQGSEA. The CDR3 contains 12 residues. The DNA for the CDR3 is TGCAGCGTTTTCCCAGGTTACACTGAAGCTTTCTTT. Protein product: CSVFPGYTEAFF.

This clone came up once. The V call is TRBV19, the J call TRBJ1-5, with D possibly matching TRBD1 (5 bases). V shed 3 bases and J shed 7 bases, with 13 bases lying between them. The germline CDR1 and CDR2 sequences are LNHDA and SQIVND (reference sequence). The CDR3 loop spans 14 amino acids. For the CDR3, the DNA is TGTGCCAGTAGTATTCGGGAGGGGCGCCAGCCCCAGCATTTT. This encodes CASSIREGRQPQHF.

V gene TRBV29-1 combines with J gene TRBJ2-7; D is ambiguous. Germline V gene lookup returns CDR1 SQVTM and CDR2 ANQGSEA. The germline V and J ends were trimmed by 4 bases and 1 base, with 11 bases remaining between them. The CDR3 runs to 13 residues. CDR3 sequence: CSVVLTSSYEQYF. Written as DNA, the CDR3 is TGCAGCGTTGTTCTAACTTCATCCTACGAGCAGTACTTC.

As for this clone: The junction does not match germline at one end; this may be a read error. The chain links TRBV6-5 to TRBJ2-7; unclear D gene. CDR3 size: 12 residues. CDR1 MNHEY and CDR2 SVGAGI come from the germline V gene. As DNA, the CDR3 is TGTGCCAGCGCCTCCGGGTCCTCCGAGCAGTACTTC. Translated, it gives CASASGSSEQYF.

V and J are TRBV24-1 and TRBJ1-2; D not resolved. V lost 1 base and J lost 2, with 7 bases in between. This CDR3 is built from 14 residues. CDR1 KGHDR and CDR2 SFDVKD come from the germline V gene. The CDR3 coding sequence is TGTGCCACCAGTGATTTCGACAAAAACTATGGCTACACCTTC. It specifies CATSDFDKNYGYTF.

The J gene is TRBJ1-2, the V gene TRBV9; D ambiguous. The germline CDR1 and CDR2 sequences are SGDLS and YYNGEE. Trimming stripped 0 bases from V and 0 bases from J, with 21 bases between. The length of the CDR3 is 19 residues. The CDR3 here is CASSVDRVVLNLANYGYTF. The DNA for the CDR3 is TGTGCCAGCAGCGTAGATCGCGTTGTTCTGAATTTAGCTAACTATGGCTACACCTTC.

V usage is TRBV6-1 and J usage is TRBJ1-2, with no clear D. The CDR3 extends over 16 amino acids. The germline V and J ends were trimmed by 2 bases and 4 bases, with 17 bases remaining between them. Germline V gives CDR1 MNHNS, CDR2 SASEGT. CDR3 in amino acids: CASSETPTPLFYGYTF. DNA for the CDR3: TGTGCCAGCAGTGAAACCCCCACTCCCCTATTCTATGGCTACACCTTC.

The rearrangement uses TRBV7-9 and TRBJ1-2; D gene unclear. CDR1 SEHNR and CDR2 FQNEAQ come from the germline V gene (reference sequence). This CDR3 comprises 14 residues. Trimming shortened V by 5 bases and J by 3 bases, and 13 bases separated the two germline ends. This chain's CDR3 is CASSPLERDYGYTF. DNA of the CDR3: TGTGCCAGCAGCCCCTTGGAGAGGGACTATGGCTACACCTTC.

This chain uses TRBV10-3 with TRBJ2-3, with a weak D call TRBD1 (7 bases). Per germline, CDR1 ENHRY and CDR2 SYGVKD. Trimming stripped 7 bases from V and 5 bases from J, with 13 bases between. This CDR3 has 13 amino acids. The CDR3 DNA sequence: TGTGCCATCAACCAGGGGGGACAAGATACGCAGTATTTT. This sequence encodes CAINQGGQDTQYF.

The rearrangement uses TRBV19 and TRBJ2-7; possible D gene TRBD1, 5 bases. The CDR3 is 14 residues long. The V and J ends lost 2 bases and 1 base respectively, with 9 bases between them. Germline values: CDR1 LNHDA, CDR2 SQIVND (reference sequence). The CDR3 nucleotides read TGTGCCAGTAGTATATGGCAGGGATCCTACGAGCAGTACTTC. Protein sequence: CASSIWQGSYEQYF.

The chain links TRBV24-1 to TRBJ2-1, with 8 bases matching TRBD2. This CDR3 spans 15 amino acids. Germline assignment: CDR1 KGHDR and CDR2 SFDVKD. V dropped 4 bases and J dropped 6; count of bases not matched to a gene: 7. CDR3: CATSDPRGGSNEQFF. The CDR3 DNA is TGTGCCACCAGTGACCCACGGGGGGGTAGCAATGAGCAGTTCTTC.

This clone was seen just once. The rearrangement links TRBV7-9 to TRBJ2-7; 9 nucleotides align to TRBD1. The J segment lost 5 bases and the V segment lost 4 bases, leaving 6 bases of the junction unmatched. The V gene's germline CDR1 is SEHNR and CDR2 FQNEAQ (reference sequence). The CDR3 length is 14 residues. The CDR3 region has the DNA TGTGCCAGCAGCTCCCGGGACAGGGAGCACGAGCAGTACTTC. It is translated as CASSSRDREHEQYF.

This rearrangement joins TRBV6-2 or TRBV6-3 to TRBJ1-5; D gene ambiguous. The germline gives CDR1 MNHEY, CDR2 SVGEGT. CDR3 length equals 18 residues. V gave up 2 bases and J gave up 6 bases, with 23 bases separating them. The CDR3 DNA reads TGTGCCAGCAGTTACCCGGGTTTAGGGAGGGTTCGGTCTCAGCCCCAGCATTTT. Translation gives CASSYPGLGRVRSQPQHF.

This clone was picked up a small number of times. The gene calls are TRBV6-5 and TRBJ2-3; the D gene is possibly TRBD1 (7 bases). This CDR3 has 15 residues. Germline V gene lookup returns CDR1 MNHEY and CDR2 SVGAGI. V was clipped by 5 bases and J by 2 bases, with 14 bases between them. CDR3 sequence: CASSQQGRDTDTQYF. CDR3 sequence (DNA): TGTGCCAGCAGTCAACAGGGGCGGGACACAGATACGCAGTATTTT.

This clone has just a few counts. The rearrangement joins TRBV6-6 to TRBJ1-4; D gene uncertain. The germline V gene has CDR1 MNHNY and CDR2 SVGAGI (reference sequence). The V end lost 5 bases, the J end lost 0 bases, and 19 bases lay between the germline ends. This CDR3 spans 18 amino acids. CDR3 loop: CASSRAYRTIATNEKLFF. The DNA for the CDR3 is TGTGCCAGCAGTCGAGCCTACAGAACAATCGCAACTAATGAAAAACTGTTTTTT.

The gene calls are TRBV24-1 and TRBJ1-1, with D tentatively TRBD1 (6 bases). Germline lookup yields CDR1 KGHDR and CDR2 SFDVKD. The CDR3 contains 13 residues. Trimming cost V 4 bases and J 7 bases, with 12 bases left between them. CDR3 DNA sequence: TGTGCCACCAGTGACCTACGAGGGGGTGAAGCTTTCTTT. Translated: CATSDLRGGEAFF.

This clone was observed at least ten times. The chain employs TRBV6-5 and TRBJ1-1; the match to TRBD1 covers 8 bases. Per the germline V gene, CDR1 is MNHEY and CDR2 is SVGAGI. This CDR3 has 15 residues. Losses at the gene ends were 5 bases for V and 3 bases for J; bases not matched to a gene: 8. CDR3 protein: CASSPRTGWDTEAFF. The CDR3 DNA follows: TGTGCCAGCAGTCCCCGGACAGGGTGGGACACTGAAGCTTTCTTT.